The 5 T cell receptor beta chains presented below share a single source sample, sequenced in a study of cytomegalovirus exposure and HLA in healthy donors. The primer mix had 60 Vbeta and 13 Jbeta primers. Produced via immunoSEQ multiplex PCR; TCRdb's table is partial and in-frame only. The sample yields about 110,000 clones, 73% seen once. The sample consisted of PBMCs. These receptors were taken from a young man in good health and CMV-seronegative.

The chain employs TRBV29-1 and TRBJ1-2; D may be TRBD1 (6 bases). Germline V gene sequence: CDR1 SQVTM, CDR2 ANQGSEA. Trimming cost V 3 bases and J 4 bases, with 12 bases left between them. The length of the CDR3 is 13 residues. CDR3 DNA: TGCAGCGTTGATGGGCAGGGGATCTATGGCTACACCTTC. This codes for CSVDGQGIYGYTF.

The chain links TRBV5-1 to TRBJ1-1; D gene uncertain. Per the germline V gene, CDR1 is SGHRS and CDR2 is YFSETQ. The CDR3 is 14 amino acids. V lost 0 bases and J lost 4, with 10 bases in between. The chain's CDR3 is CASSLAEPGTEAFF. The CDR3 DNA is TGCGCCAGCAGCTTGGCCGAGCCGGGCACTGAAGCTTTCTTT.

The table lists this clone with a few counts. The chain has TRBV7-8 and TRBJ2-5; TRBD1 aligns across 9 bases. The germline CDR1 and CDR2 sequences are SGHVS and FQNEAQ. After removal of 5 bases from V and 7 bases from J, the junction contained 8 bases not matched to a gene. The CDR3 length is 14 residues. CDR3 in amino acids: CASSPWDREATQYF. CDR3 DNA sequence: TGTGCCAGCAGCCCTTGGGACAGGGAGGCGACCCAGTACTTC. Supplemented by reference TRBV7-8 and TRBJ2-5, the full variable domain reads GAGVSQSPRYKVAKRGQDVALRCDPISGHVSLFWYQQALGQGPEFLTYFQNEAQLDKSGLPSDRFFAERPEGSVSTLKIQRTQQEDSAVYLCASSPWDREATQYFGPGTRLLVL.

The DNA for the CDR3 is TGTGCCAGCAGCCCCGTCCGACAGGGGACCAACACCGGGGAGCTGTTTTTT. Translation gives CASSPVRQGTNTGELFF. The gene calls are TRBV27 and TRBJ2-2, with 8 bases that match TRBD1. Trimming removed 6 bases from V and 2 bases from J; junction bases left unmatched: 11. The length of the CDR3 is 17 residues. The V gene's germline CDR1 is MNHEY and CDR2 SMNVEV (reference sequence).

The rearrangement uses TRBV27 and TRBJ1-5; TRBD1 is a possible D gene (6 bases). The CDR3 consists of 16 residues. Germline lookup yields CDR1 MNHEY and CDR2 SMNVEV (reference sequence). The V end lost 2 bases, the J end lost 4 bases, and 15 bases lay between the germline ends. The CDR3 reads CASSLNGGLANQPQHF. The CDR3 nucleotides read TGTGCCAGCAGTTTAAATGGGGGCTTGGCGAATCAGCCCCAGCATTTT.